Given below is one T cell receptor (beta chain) in context. Sequencing used immunoSEQ multiplex PCR; TCRdb keeps in-frame clones, though not all of them. The repertoire consists of some 80,000 clones, with around four fifths occurring once and the leading ten covering 20% to 30%. The CDR3 totals 15 residues. V lost 0 bases and J 4 bases, leaving 9 bases between the germline ends. The sample comes from a study of OX40 agonist ivuxolimab in advanced cancers. This chain connects TRBV23-1 to TRBJ2-2, with unresolved D. TRBV23-1 is an open reading frame whose function is uncertain. This sequence originates from an adult with an advanced solid tumor such as melanoma, head and neck, liver or kidney cancer. The sequences come from CD4+ or CD8+ T cells sorted from blood, collected in a trial of the OX40 agonist ivuxolimab. The CDR3 sequence: CASSQSIHTTGELFF. The CDR3 nucleotides read TGCGCCAGCAGTCAATCAATACACACCACCGGGGAGCTGTTTTTT.